Below, 19 T cell receptor beta chains from the same sample are listed, as sequenced in a study of T cell responses to AZD1222 COVID-19 vaccine. TCRdb's copy holds only in-frame clones and misses some; the assay was immunoSEQ multiplex PCR. The sample carries some 150,000 clones, roughly nine tenths recorded once. The sample was peripheral blood, taken on day 0 of AZD1222 vaccination. These receptors were obtained from an adult in good health.

The chain has TRBV14 and TRBJ2-7, with no clear D. Trimming took 3 bases from V and 1 from J, leaving 10 bases between them. This CDR3 is built from 14 residues. Germline values: CDR1 SGHDN, CDR2 FVKESK. In nucleotides, the CDR3 is TGTGCCAGCAGCCATAACGGTAGATCCTACGAGCAGTACTTC. Protein sequence: CASSHNGRSYEQYF.

The rearrangement joins TRBV18 to TRBJ2-7; D may be TRBD1 (5 bases). The CDR3 extends over 14 amino acids. CDR1 is KGHSH and CDR2 is LQKENI in the germline V gene. The germline V and J ends were trimmed by 3 bases and 2 bases, with 11 bases remaining between them. The CDR3 DNA reads as TGTGCCAGCTCACCTGGGGCCGCGGCCTACGAGCAGTACTTC. It specifies CASSPGAAAYEQYF.

The chain combines TRBV27 with TRBJ2-7; 8 nucleotides agree with TRBD2. Germline CDR1 and CDR2: MNHEY and SMNVEV (reference sequence). V lost 3 bases, J lost 4 bases, and 8 bases stayed unmatched. This CDR3 is built from 15 residues. The CDR3 coding sequence is TGTGCCAGCAGTTTCGGGGGGGGTGGCGTTTACGAGCAGTACTTC. This codes for CASSFGGGGVYEQYF.

The CDR3 DNA is TGTGCCAGCAGTTCATGGACTAGGGCGCAGTATTTT. Its translation is CASSSWTRAQYF. The V and J genes are TRBV6-5 and TRBJ2-3, with 7 bases that match TRBD2. The CDR3 totals 12 residues. The J segment lost 10 bases and the V segment lost 4 bases, leaving 5 bases of the junction unmatched. Germline CDR1 is MNHEY and CDR2 is SVGAGI.

The chain uses TRBV9 and TRBJ2-7, with D perhaps matching TRBD2 (5 bases). Germline V gene lookup returns CDR1 SGDLS and CDR2 YYNGEE. Trimming pared 2 bases from V and 9 bases from J, leaving 18 bases between. This CDR3 comprises 14 residues. As DNA, the CDR3 is TGTGCCAGCAGCGTCGGAGGACCGGCCACGTTGCAGTACTTC. As protein: CASSVGGPATLQYF. Supplemented by reference TRBV9 and TRBJ2-7, the full variable domain reads DSGVTQTPKHLITATGQRVTLRCSPRSGDLSVYWYQQSLDQGLQFLIQYYNGEERAKGNILERFSAQQFPDLHSELNLSSLELGDSALYFCASSVGGPATLQYFGPGTRLTVT.

The chain links TRBV21-1 to TRBJ2-7; no check of the table's D call, TRBD2, against the DNA was made. TRBV21-1 is a documented pseudogene. There are 16 residues in the CDR3. CDR3 region: CASSKEVLAGSYEQYF. DNA of the CDR3: TGTGCCAGCAGCAAAGAGGTACTAGCGGGGTCCTACGAGCAGTACTTC.

The chain employs TRBV19 and TRBJ2-5; 10 bases agree with TRBD2. CDR3 length equals 16 residues. V shed 4 bases and J 4 bases; nucleotides not matched to a gene: 9. Germline CDR1 and CDR2: LNHDA and SQIVND (reference sequence). CDR3 sequence reads: CASSSQRGGRGETQYF. The CDR3 region has the DNA TGTGCCAGTAGTAGCCAGCGGGGGGGTCGGGGAGAGACCCAGTACTTC.

The chain links TRBV19 to TRBJ2-3, with TRBD1 matching 7 bases. CDR1 is LNHDA and CDR2 is SQIVND in the germline V gene (reference sequence). With V trimmed by 6 bases and J by 2 bases, 2 bases remained unmatched. CDR3 size: 13 residues. CDR3 nucleotides: TGTGCCAGTAGCGGGACAGCCACAGATACGCAGTATTTT. It encodes CASSGTATDTQYF.

This chain joins TRBV19 and TRBJ1-2, with 7 bases identical to TRBD1. The germline V gene has CDR1 LNHDA and CDR2 SQIVND (reference sequence). V shed 10 bases, J shed 8 bases, and the junction held 19 bases outside the gene matches. The CDR3 length is 15 residues. Here the CDR3 reads CATNSGTAGLWGYTF. As DNA, the CDR3 is TGTGCCACCAACTCCGGGACAGCGGGTCTTTGGGGCTACACCTTC.

In its sample, this clone was seen a few times. The V gene is TRBV7-3, the J gene TRBJ1-1, with D tentatively TRBD1 (5 bases). CDR1 SGHTA and CDR2 FQGTGA come from the germline V gene. The CDR3 loop spans 14 amino acids. Trimming removed 4 bases from V and 4 bases from J, with 13 bases in between. The CDR3 nucleotides are TGTGCCAGCAGCTCCGGGGGACTCGGCACTGAAGCTTTCTTT. Translation: CASSSGGLGTEAFF.

This chain connects TRBV6-4 to TRBJ2-1, with D possibly being TRBD1 or TRBD2 (6 bases each). The CDR3 is 15 residues long. Germline CDR1 MRHNA, CDR2 SNTAGT. V was pared by 3 bases and J by 0 bases, with 9 bases between. CDR3 in amino acids: CASSERGDSYNEQFF. CDR3 sequence (DNA): TGTGCCAGCAGTGAGAGGGGGGACTCCTACAATGAGCAGTTCTTC.

This chain uses TRBV11-2 with TRBJ1-3, with a possible D match to TRBD1 (6 bases). The V end was cut by 5 bases, the J end by 4 bases, with 15 bases between. The CDR3 loop spans 15 amino acids. CDR1 and CDR2 from the germline V gene are SGHAT and FQNNGV. CDR3 coding DNA: TGTGCCAGCAGCCCGCCAGGGGTTTCAGGAAACACCATATATTTT. Its translation is CASSPPGVSGNTIYF.

The V gene is TRBV5-3, the J gene TRBJ1-4; weak D call: TRBD1 (5 bases). TRBV5-3 is treated as an ORF (open reading frame) with a function not yet certain. The CDR3 consists of 17 residues. Deletions cut 9 bases from V and 0 bases from J, with 21 bases between. This CDR3 reads CATGLGRELPTNEKLFF. The CDR3 bases are TGTGCCACCGGACTAGGCAGGGAACTTCCAACTAATGAAAAACTGTTTTTT.

Remarks on this clone: At one end the junction does not follow the germline gene, possibly because of a read error. This chain connects TRBV19 to TRBJ1-3; no definite D call. Germline CDR1 reads LNHDA; CDR2 reads SQIVND (reference sequence). The CDR3 loop spans 11 amino acids. The CDR3 DNA is TGTGCCAGTCCGGCTGGGAACACCATATATTTT. Translation gives CASPAGNTIYF.

The chain carries TRBV4-2 and TRBJ1-1; D gene ambiguous. Germline CDR1 is LGHNA and CDR2 is YNFKEQ. V was shortened by 3 bases and J by 10 bases, with 15 bases between the two germline ends. The CDR3 has 13 residues. This CDR3 is CASSQDIQKTAFF. CDR3 bases: TGTGCCAGCAGCCAGGATATACAGAAGACAGCTTTCTTT.

This clone was observed a single time. This chain connects TRBV19 to TRBJ2-1; D is unclear. The V end was cut by 3 bases, the J end by 5 bases, with 11 bases between. Germline V lookup: CDR1 LNHDA, CDR2 SQIVND (reference sequence). The CDR3 is 14 residues long. The CDR3 nucleotides read TGTGCCAGTAGTATCTACACAGCCCACAATGAGCAGTTCTTC. It encodes CASSIYTAHNEQFF.

This clone was counted once. V and J are TRBV27 and TRBJ2-7, with D perhaps TRBD1 (6 bases). Germline values: CDR1 MNHEY, CDR2 SMNVEV (reference sequence). V was clipped by 7 bases and J by 5 bases, with 18 bases between them. This CDR3 is 14 amino acids long. This CDR3 reads CASTSGQGLNEQYF. CDR3 sequence (DNA): TGTGCCAGCACCTCGGGGCAGGGGTTGAACGAGCAGTACTTC.

The rearrangement joins TRBV7-3 to TRBJ1-1; D unresolved. The germline gives CDR1 SGHTA, CDR2 FQGTGA. V lost 5 bases, J lost 1 base, and 14 bases lay in between. This CDR3 region has 15 residues. The CDR3 nucleotides are TGTGCCAGCAGCCCGGGCCGCACGGGGAACACTGAAGCTTTCTTT. Residues: CASSPGRTGNTEAFF.

The rearrangement joins TRBV5-5 to TRBJ2-3; 9 bases map to TRBD2. Per the germline V gene, CDR1 is SGHKS and CDR2 is YYEKEE (reference sequence). Unmatched junction bases numbered 3, after V lost 7 bases and J lost 0 bases. The CDR3 is 14 residues long. The CDR3 loop reads CASLAGGSTDTQYF. The CDR3 nucleotides read TGTGCCAGCTTGGCGGGAGGGAGCACAGATACGCAGTATTTT.